The 4 T cell receptor beta chains reported below all come from one sample, sequenced in a study of blood T cells in healthy people across ages. Sample-barcoded 5' priming and a J-beta primer mix drove a second PCR of roughly 7 to 11 cycles. From the 5' RACE reads, TCRdb called clonotypes with MiXCR, one entry per CDR3 protein. The sample carries just over 1 million distinct CDR3 sequences, 40% to 55% recorded once. Sequencing input: blood. The source is a woman aged 60-75 years in good health.

This clonotype was seen only a few times. The chain joins TRBV6-6 to TRBJ2-5; perhaps TRBD1 as D (5 bases). The CDR3 has 11 residues. Germline CDR1 and CDR2: MNHNY and SVGAGI (reference sequence). V shed 8 bases and J shed 5 bases, with 9 bases lying between them. CDR3 protein: CASLKGETQYF. CDR3 DNA: TGTGCCAGCTTGAAGGGGGAGACCCAGTACTTC.

Points on this clonotype: This may be a read error, as it is one base from a much larger clone. V usage is TRBV14 and J usage is TRBJ2-7; D is perhaps TRBD1 or TRBD2 (5 bases each). The length of the CDR3 is 12 residues. Germline lookup yields CDR1 SGHDN and CDR2 FVKESK. Trimming shortened V by 6 bases and J by 3 bases, and 9 bases separated the two germline ends. DNA for the CDR3: TGTGCCAGCAGTCGGGACGTCTACGAGCAGTACTTC. Translated: CASSRDVYEQYF.

The rearrangement joins TRBV27 to TRBJ2-7; 9 bases map to TRBD2. Trimming took 8 bases from V and 0 from J; bases not matched to a gene: 8. Germline lookup yields CDR1 MNHEY and CDR2 SMNVEV (reference sequence). The CDR3 length is 15 residues. Here the CDR3 DNA reads TGTGCCAGCCGCTCACGGACTAGCGCCTCCTACGAGCAGTACTTC. Its protein product is CASRSRTSASYEQYF.

The chain has TRBV20-1 and TRBJ2-7; D remains unclear. The CDR3 spans 14 residues. CDR1 is DFQATT, CDR2 SNEGSKA, per germline (reference sequence). Trimming shortened V by 4 bases and J by 3 bases, and 16 bases separated the two germline ends. Here the CDR3 DNA reads TGCAGTGCTACAAGAGAAGGTGCCATCTACGAGCAGTACTTC. This translates into CSATREGAIYEQYF.